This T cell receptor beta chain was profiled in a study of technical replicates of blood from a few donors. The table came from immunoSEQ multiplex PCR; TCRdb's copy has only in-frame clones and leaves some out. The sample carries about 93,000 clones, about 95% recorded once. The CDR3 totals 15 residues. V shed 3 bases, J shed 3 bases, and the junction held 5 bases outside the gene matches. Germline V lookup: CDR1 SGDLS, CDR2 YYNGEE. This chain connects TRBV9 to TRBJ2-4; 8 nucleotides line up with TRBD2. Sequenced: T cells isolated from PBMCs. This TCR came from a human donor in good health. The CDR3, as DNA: TGTGCCAGCAGCGCGGCCGGGACTAGCAAAAACATTCAGTACTTC. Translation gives CASSAAGTSKNIQYF.